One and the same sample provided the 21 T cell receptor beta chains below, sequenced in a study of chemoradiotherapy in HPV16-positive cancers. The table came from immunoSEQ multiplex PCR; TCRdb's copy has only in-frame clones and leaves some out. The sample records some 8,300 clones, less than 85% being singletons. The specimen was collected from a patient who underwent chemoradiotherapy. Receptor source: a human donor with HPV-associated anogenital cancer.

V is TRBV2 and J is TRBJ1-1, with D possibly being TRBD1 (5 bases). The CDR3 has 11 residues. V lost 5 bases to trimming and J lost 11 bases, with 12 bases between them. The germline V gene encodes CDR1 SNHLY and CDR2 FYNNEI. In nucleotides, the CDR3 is TGTGCCAGCAGTTTCGGGACTTGGGCTTTCTTT. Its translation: CASSFGTWAFF.

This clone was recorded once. The chain's CDR3 is CASNAGTSGTYEQYF. CDR3 in DNA: TGTGCCAGCAACGCCGGGACTAGCGGGACCTACGAGCAGTACTTC. This chain joins TRBV6-1 and TRBJ2-7; 13 bases fit TRBD2. The V gene's germline CDR1 is MNHNS and CDR2 SASEGT. The J segment lost 2 bases and the V segment lost 7 bases, leaving 5 bases of the junction unmatched. The CDR3 is 15 residues long.

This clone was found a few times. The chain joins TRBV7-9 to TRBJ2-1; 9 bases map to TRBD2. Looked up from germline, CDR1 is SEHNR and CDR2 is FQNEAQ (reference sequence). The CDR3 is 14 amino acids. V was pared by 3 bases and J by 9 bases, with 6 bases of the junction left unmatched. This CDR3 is CASSFVAGAGEQFF. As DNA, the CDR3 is TGTGCCAGCAGCTTTGTAGCGGGGGCGGGTGAGCAGTTCTTC.

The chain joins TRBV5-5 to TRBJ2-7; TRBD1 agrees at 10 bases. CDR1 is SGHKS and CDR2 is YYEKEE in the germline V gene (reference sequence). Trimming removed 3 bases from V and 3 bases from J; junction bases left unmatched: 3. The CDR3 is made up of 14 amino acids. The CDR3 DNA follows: TGTGCCAGCAGCTCGGGACAGGGGTTCTACGAGCAGTACTTC. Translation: CASSSGQGFYEQYF.

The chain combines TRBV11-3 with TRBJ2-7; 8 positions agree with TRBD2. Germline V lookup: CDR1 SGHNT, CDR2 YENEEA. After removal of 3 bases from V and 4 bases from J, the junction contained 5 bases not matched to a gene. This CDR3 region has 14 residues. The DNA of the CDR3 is TGTGCCAGCAGCTTGGCAAGCGGGAGTTACGAGCAGTACTTC. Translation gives CASSLASGSYEQYF.

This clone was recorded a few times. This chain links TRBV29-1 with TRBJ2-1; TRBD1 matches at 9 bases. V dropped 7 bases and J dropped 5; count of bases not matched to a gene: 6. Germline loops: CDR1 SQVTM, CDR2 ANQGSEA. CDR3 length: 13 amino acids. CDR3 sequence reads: CSGAWTGDNEQFF. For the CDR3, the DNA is TGCAGCGGAGCATGGACAGGGGACAATGAGCAGTTCTTC.

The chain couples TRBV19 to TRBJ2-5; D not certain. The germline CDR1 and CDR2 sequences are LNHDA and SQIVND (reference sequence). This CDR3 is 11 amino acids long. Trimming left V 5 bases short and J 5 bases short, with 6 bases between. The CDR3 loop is CASSGGETQYF. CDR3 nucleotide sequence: TGTGCCAGTAGTGGCGGTGAGACCCAGTACTTC.

The DNA of the CDR3 is TGTGCCAGCAGCTCTACGGTCGCTTTAGGGGTCCCGCCCCAGCATTTT. Amino acid sequence: CASSSTVALGVPPQHF. The chain uses TRBV7-2 and TRBJ1-5, with a weak D call TRBD1 (5 bases). Trimming stripped 4 bases from V and 9 bases from J, with 22 bases between. Germline CDR1 SGHTA, CDR2 FQGNSA. The CDR3 spans 16 residues.

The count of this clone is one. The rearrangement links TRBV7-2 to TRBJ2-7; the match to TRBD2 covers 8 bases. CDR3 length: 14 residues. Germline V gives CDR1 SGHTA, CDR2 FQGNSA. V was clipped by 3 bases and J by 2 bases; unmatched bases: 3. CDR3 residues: CASSFSGITYEQYF. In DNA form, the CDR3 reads TGTGCCAGCAGCTTTAGCGGGATTACCTACGAGCAGTACTTC.

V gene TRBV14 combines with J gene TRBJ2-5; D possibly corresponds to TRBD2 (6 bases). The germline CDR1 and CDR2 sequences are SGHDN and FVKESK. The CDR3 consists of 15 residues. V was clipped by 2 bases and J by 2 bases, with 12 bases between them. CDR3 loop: CASSQTRRDQETQYF. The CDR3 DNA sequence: TGTGCCAGCAGCCAAACTAGGCGGGATCAAGAGACCCAGTACTTC. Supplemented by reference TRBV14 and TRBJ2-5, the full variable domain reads EAGVTQFPSHSVIEKGQTVTLRCDPISGHDNLYWYRRVMGKEIKFLLHFVKESKQDESGMPNNRFLAERTGGTYSTLKVQPAELEDSGVYFCASSQTRRDQETQYFGPGTRLLVL.

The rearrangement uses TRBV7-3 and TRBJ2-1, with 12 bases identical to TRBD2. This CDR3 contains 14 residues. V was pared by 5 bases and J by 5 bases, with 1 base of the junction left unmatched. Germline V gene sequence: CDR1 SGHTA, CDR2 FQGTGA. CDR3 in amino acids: CASSRTSGNNEQFF. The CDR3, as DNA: TGTGCCAGCAGCCGGACTAGCGGGAACAATGAGCAGTTCTTC.

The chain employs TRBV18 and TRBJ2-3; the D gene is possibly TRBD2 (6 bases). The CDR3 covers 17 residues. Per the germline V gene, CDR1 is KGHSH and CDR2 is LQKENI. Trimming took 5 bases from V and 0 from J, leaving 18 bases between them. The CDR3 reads CASSDRVSGTSTDTQYF. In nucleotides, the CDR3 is TGTGCCAGCTCAGATCGGGTTAGCGGTACTAGCACAGATACGCAGTATTTT.

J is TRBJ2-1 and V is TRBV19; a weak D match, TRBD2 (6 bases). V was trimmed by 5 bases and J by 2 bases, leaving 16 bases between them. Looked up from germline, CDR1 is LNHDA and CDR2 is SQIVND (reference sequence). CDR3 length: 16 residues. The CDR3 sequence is CASSFVGGIPYNEQFF. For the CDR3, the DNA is TGTGCCAGTAGTTTCGTGGGAGGAATCCCCTACAATGAGCAGTTCTTC.

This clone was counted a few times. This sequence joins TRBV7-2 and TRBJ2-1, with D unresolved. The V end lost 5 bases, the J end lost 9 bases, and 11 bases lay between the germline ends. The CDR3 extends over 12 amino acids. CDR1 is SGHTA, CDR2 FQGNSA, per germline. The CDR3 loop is CASSPSRSEQFF. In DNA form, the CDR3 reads TGTGCCAGCAGCCCTTCTAGATCTGAGCAGTTCTTC.

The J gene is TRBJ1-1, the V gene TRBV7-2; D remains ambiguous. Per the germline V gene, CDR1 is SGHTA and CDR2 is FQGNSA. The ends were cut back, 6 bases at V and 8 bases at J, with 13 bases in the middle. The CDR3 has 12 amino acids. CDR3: CASSYGIPEAFF. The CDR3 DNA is TGTGCCAGCAGTTATGGGATCCCGGAAGCTTTCTTT.

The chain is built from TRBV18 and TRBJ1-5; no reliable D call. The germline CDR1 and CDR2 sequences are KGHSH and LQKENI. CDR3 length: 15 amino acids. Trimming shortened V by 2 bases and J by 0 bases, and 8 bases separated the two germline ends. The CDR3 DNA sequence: TGTGCCAGCTCACCAAACGGAAATAGCAATCAGCCCCAGCATTTT. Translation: CASSPNGNSNQPQHF.

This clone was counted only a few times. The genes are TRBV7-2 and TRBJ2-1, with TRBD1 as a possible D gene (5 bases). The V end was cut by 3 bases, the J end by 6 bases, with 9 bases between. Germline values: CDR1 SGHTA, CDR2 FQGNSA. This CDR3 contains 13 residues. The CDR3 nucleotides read TGTGCCAGCAGCTTTCCAGGGTCCAATGAGCAGTTCTTC. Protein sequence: CASSFPGSNEQFF.

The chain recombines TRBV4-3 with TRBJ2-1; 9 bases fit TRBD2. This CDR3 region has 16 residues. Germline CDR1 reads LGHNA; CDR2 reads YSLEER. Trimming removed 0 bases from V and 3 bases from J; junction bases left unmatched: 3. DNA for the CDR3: TGCGCCAGCAGCCAAGAAGGTAGCGGGAGCTACAATGAGCAGTTCTTC. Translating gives CASSQEGSGSYNEQFF.

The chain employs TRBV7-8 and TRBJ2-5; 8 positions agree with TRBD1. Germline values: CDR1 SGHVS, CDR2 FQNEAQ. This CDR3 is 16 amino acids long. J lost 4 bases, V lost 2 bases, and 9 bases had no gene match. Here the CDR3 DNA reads TGTGCCAGCAGCTTAAATGACAGGGGAGTTGGAGAGACCCAGTACTTC. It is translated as CASSLNDRGVGETQYF.

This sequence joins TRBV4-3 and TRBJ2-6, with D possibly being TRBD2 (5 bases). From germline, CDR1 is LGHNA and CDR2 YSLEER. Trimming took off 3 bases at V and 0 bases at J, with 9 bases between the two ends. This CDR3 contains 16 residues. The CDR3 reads CASSHGLSSGANVLTF. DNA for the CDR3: TGCGCCAGCAGCCATGGACTTAGCTCTGGGGCCAACGTCCTGACTTTC.

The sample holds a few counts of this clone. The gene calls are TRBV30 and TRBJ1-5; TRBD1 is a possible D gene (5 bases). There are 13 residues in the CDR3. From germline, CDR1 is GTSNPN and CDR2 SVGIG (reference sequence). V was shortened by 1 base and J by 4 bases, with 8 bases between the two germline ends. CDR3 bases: TGTGCCTGGAGTGGGGACGGGAATCAGCCCCAGCATTTT. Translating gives CAWSGDGNQPQHF.